The sequence of this TCR beta chain was determined in a study of T cell changes during pregnancy in multiple sclerosis. V shed 5 bases, J shed 10 bases, and the junction held 14 bases outside the gene matches. The CDR3 has 16 residues. The V gene's germline CDR1 is SGHTA and CDR2 FQGNSA. Only in-frame clones appear in the TCRdb table, and some are missing; sequencing was by immunoSEQ multiplex PCR. The sample records about 120,000 clones, approximately 93% being singletons. The input for sequencing was peripheral blood, taken before pregnancy. This clonotype originated in a female donor with multiple sclerosis, enrolled in a pregnancy study. This sequence joins TRBV7-2 and TRBJ2-1; 10 bases map to TRBD2. In nucleotides, the CDR3 is TGTGCCAGCAGCCCCCTCAGGAGCGGGAGGGCGAACGAGCAGTTCTTC. Its translation: CASSPLRSGRANEQFF.